This T cell receptor (beta chain) was found in a study of PD-L1 blockade in urothelial cancer. Study-level information: Enrolled patients had been treated previously with 0 to 3 chemotherapy regimens. Peripheral blood specimens exhibited a median yield of roughly 140,000 T cells.

Templates that were synthetic TCR analogs were spiked into each PCR. TCRdb's copy holds only in-frame clones and misses some; the assay was immunoSEQ multiplex PCR. Counted here are 75,000 to 95,000 clones, approximately 90% occurring once; the ten biggest clones make up 0.85% to 0.9%. Germline V gene lookup returns CDR1 SGHDT and CDR2 YYEEEE. V lost 3 bases and J 0 bases, leaving 13 bases between the germline ends. This CDR3 is 17 amino acids long. This sample's time point: peripheral blood 6 weeks after treatment start. Urothelial carcinoma in patients was locally advanced or metastatic. V usage is TRBV5-6 and J usage is TRBJ2-6; D ambiguous. The receptor was derived from a woman aged 80 or over with urothelial cancer. This specimen consisted of PBMCs, obtained around atezolizumab (anti-PD-L1) treatment. CDR3 sequence reads: CASSSLRHLSGANVLTF. CDR3 DNA: TGTGCCAGCAGCTCCCTGAGACATCTCTCTGGGGCCAACGTCCTGACTTTC.